This record covers a single T cell receptor beta chain. Clones were sequenced by immunoSEQ multiplex PCR, and TCRdb holds only the in-frame ones, with some missing. This table holds some 62,000 clones, roughly 80% found once. The study drew participants aged about 18 to 89 years from some 23 US areas. CDR3 size: 15 residues. Germline V gene sequence: CDR1 MNHEY, CDR2 SVGAGI. Deletions cut 8 bases from V and 6 bases from J, with 22 bases between. The sample originates from a study of blood T cell repertoires in COVID-19. About the research overall: In each case, the material was cDNA or gDNA derived from T cells, B-cell-depleted T cells, or PBMCs.

The sequenced sample was PBMCs or T cells enriched from blood (not recorded which). The V call is TRBV6-5, the J call TRBJ2-5; perhaps TRBD2 as D (7 bases). This sequence originates from a woman aged 35 to 49 with acute COVID-19. Here the CDR3 DNA reads TGTGCCAGCCAGGGAGGGGGTACTAGTGGCCAGACCCAGTACTTC. Translating gives CASQGGGTSGQTQYF.